This entry lists 17 T cell receptor beta chains sequenced from one sample in a study of PD-L1 blockade in urothelial cancer. Time point specified: peripheral blood 6 weeks after treatment start. Generated by immunoSEQ multiplex PCR, the TCRdb table keeps only in-frame clones and is missing some. Of around 100,000 clones in the sample, about 91% were seen once. The starting material was PBMCs, obtained around atezolizumab (anti-PD-L1) treatment. The receptors here all came from a man aged 55-75 years with urothelial cancer.

The chain couples TRBV19 to TRBJ2-5, with 13 bases aligning to TRBD2. V was clipped by 5 bases and J by 10 bases; unmatched bases: 10. CDR3 size: 15 residues. Per the germline V gene, CDR1 is LNHDA and CDR2 is SQIVND (reference sequence). The DNA for the CDR3 is TGTGCCAGTAGTTTACTAGCGGGAGGGATAGAGGTCCAGTACTTC. This gives the protein CASSLLAGGIEVQYF. Full variable domain (remainder filled in from reference TRBV19 and TRBJ2-5): DGGITQSPKYLFRKEGQNVTLSCEQNLNHDAMYWYRQDPGQGLRLIYYSQIVNDFQKGDIAEGYSVSREKKESFPLTVTSAQKNPTAFYLCASSLLAGGIEVQYFGPGTRLLVL.

The chain joins TRBV28 to TRBJ2-1; 7 nucleotides line up with TRBD2. This CDR3 spans 14 amino acids. J gave up 7 bases and V 3 bases, and 6 bases lay outside the gene matches. Germline lookup yields CDR1 MDHEN and CDR2 SYDVKM. CDR3 DNA: TGTGCCAGCAGTTTTTTCATGGGGGGGAATGAGCAGTTCTTC. It is translated as CASSFFMGGNEQFF. The full variable domain, in which reference TRBV28 and TRBJ2-1 provide the parts outside the CDR3, is DVKVTQSSRYLVKRTGEKVFLECVQDMDHENMFWYRQDPGLGLRLIYFSYDVKMKEKGDIPEGYSVSREKKERFSLILESASTNQTSMYLCASSFFMGGNEQFFGPGTRLTVL.

The chain is built from TRBV11-2 and TRBJ1-2; no reliable D call. The V end was cut by 1 base, the J end by 12 bases, with 12 bases between. Germline V CDR1 and CDR2: SGHAT, FQNNGV. The CDR3 spans 12 residues. Here the CDR3 DNA reads TGTGCCAGCAGCTTAGTTCTGGGAGCGAACACCTTC. It specifies CASSLVLGANTF.

This rearrangement joins TRBV7-3 to TRBJ2-5, with a possible D match to TRBD1 (7 bases). The CDR3 loop spans 14 amino acids. V was trimmed by 5 bases and J by 1 base, leaving 11 bases between them. Germline V gene data show CDR1 as SGHTA and CDR2 as FQGTGA. In nucleotides, the CDR3 is TGTGCCAGCAGCAAGCAGGGGGGCCAAGAGACCCAGTACTTC. It yields the protein CASSKQGGQETQYF. Full variable domain (rest looked up from reference TRBV7-3 and TRBJ2-5): GAGVSQTPSNKVTEKGKYVELRCDPISGHTALYWYRQSLGQGPEFLIYFQGTGAADDSGLPNDRFFAVRPEGSVSTLKIQRTERGDSAVYLCASSKQGGQETQYFGPGTRLLVL.

The genes are TRBV21-1 and TRBJ2-7; the table calls TRBD1, which could not be checked here. TRBV21-1 is described as a pseudogene. CDR3 length: 16 residues. The CDR3 protein is CASSKVPGQGAGVQYF. The CDR3, as DNA: TGTGCCAGCAGCAAAGTTCCGGGACAGGGGGCCGGGGTGCAGTACTTC.

This clone is a singleton in its sample. Here the CDR3 reads CSARDADQGFF. The CDR3 coding sequence is TGCAGTGCTAGAGATGCAGACCAGGGGTTCTTC. V is TRBV20-1 and J is TRBJ2-1, with D possibly matching TRBD1 (5 bases). The CDR3 sequence is 11 residues long. V was trimmed by 0 bases and J by 15 bases, leaving 12 bases between them. CDR1 is DFQATT and CDR2 is SNEGSKA in the germline V gene (reference sequence).

The chain couples TRBV23-1 to TRBJ2-3; 7 nucleotides match TRBD1. TRBV23-1 is designated an ORF whose function remains uncertain. The CDR3 has 15 residues. Trimming cost V 10 bases and J 4 bases; bases outside gene matches: 14. The CDR3 DNA sequence: TGCGCCAACACAGGCGAACAGGGGATGGCAGATACGCAGTATTTT. Its translation: CANTGEQGMADTQYF.

The genes are TRBV4-3 and TRBJ1-3; TRBD1 aligns across 8 bases. Looked up from germline, CDR1 is LGHNA and CDR2 is YSLEER. The CDR3 is 16 residues long. Germline trimming cut 0 bases from V and 9 bases from J; bases unmatched to any gene: 10. CDR3 DNA sequence: TGCGCCAGCAGCCAAGAGTCTGGACAGGGATCCAGCACCATATATTTT. It is translated as CASSQESGQGSSTIYF.

This clone was picked up one time. This sequence joins TRBV9 and TRBJ2-1; 12 positions match TRBD2. The CDR3 spans 14 residues. Germline loops: CDR1 SGDLS, CDR2 YYNGEE. V lost 6 bases and J lost 10; bases outside the gene matches: 8. CDR3 in DNA: TGTGCCAGCACCCTAGCGGGGGGGCCGGGGGAGCAGTTCTTC. It is translated as CASTLAGGPGEQFF.

The chain combines TRBV18 with TRBJ1-6; D remains unclear. V lost 6 bases to trimming and J lost 8 bases, with 8 bases between them. CDR1 KGHSH and CDR2 LQKENI come from the germline V gene. This CDR3 is built from 12 residues. As DNA, the CDR3 is TGTGCCAGCTCGACTGGTGATTCACCCCTCCACTTT. It translates to CASSTGDSPLHF.

V is TRBV30 and J is TRBJ2-5; 10 bases are a match to TRBD2. Unmatched junction bases numbered 24, after V lost 7 bases and J lost 1 base. The CDR3 is 20 amino acids. Looked up from germline, CDR1 is GTSNPN and CDR2 is SVGIG (reference sequence). CDR3 sequence: CASHPGGRSGRAGVQETQYF. The CDR3 region has the DNA TGTGCCTCACACCCCGGGGGCCGGAGCGGGAGGGCCGGGGTCCAAGAGACCCAGTACTTC.

This clone was seen only once. The rearrangement links TRBV4-2 to TRBJ2-7; 7 nucleotides match TRBD1. Losses at the gene ends were 0 bases for V and 3 bases for J; bases not matched to a gene: 5. This CDR3 has 15 amino acids. In germline, CDR1 is LGHNA, CDR2 YNFKEQ. CDR3 protein: CASSQDLGQVYEQYF. As DNA, the CDR3 is TGTGCCAGCAGCCAAGATCTTGGACAGGTCTACGAGCAGTACTTC.

This clone has only one observation. This rearrangement joins TRBV18 to TRBJ2-3; TRBD2 matches 11 bases. V was pared by 3 bases and J by 0 bases, with 5 bases of the junction left unmatched. CDR1 is KGHSH, CDR2 LQKENI, per germline. The CDR3 is made up of 17 amino acids. In DNA, the CDR3 is TGTGCCAGCTCACCTCCGGGACTAGCGGCAAGCACAGATACGCAGTATTTT. It specifies CASSPPGLAASTDTQYF.

The chain joins TRBV11-2 to TRBJ1-4, with D maybe TRBD1 (5 bases). The germline V and J ends were trimmed by 2 bases and 4 bases, with 8 bases remaining between them. Per germline, CDR1 SGHAT and CDR2 FQNNGV. The CDR3 totals 14 residues. This CDR3 is CASSLRQSNEKLFF. In DNA, the CDR3 is TGTGCCAGCAGCTTAAGACAGAGTAATGAAAAACTGTTTTTT. Supplemented by reference TRBV11-2 and TRBJ1-4, the full variable domain reads EAGVAQSPRYKIIEKRQSVAFWCNPISGHATLYWYQQILGQGPKLLIQFQNNGVVDDSQLPKDRFSAERLKGVDSTLKIQPAKLEDSAVYLCASSLRQSNEKLFFGSGTQLSVL.

This chain links TRBV10-3 with TRBJ1-3, with TRBD1 identical over 8 bases. The CDR3 runs 16 residues. CDR1 and CDR2 (germline): ENHRY, SYGVKD. With 3 bases clipped from V and 2 bases from J, the junction kept 6 bases outside the gene matches. The CDR3 nucleotides are TGTGCCATCAGTGAAACCGGGACAGGACCTGGAAACACCATATATTTT. Its protein product is CAISETGTGPGNTIYF.

The gene calls are TRBV16 and TRBJ2-7; D possibly corresponds to TRBD1 (6 bases). Germline V lookup: CDR1 KGHSY, CDR2 FQNENV. The CDR3 is made up of 15 amino acids. Trimming cost V 5 bases and J 0 bases, with 14 bases left between them. The CDR3 reads CASSAQGQISYEQYF. The CDR3 DNA reads TGTGCCAGCAGCGCCCAGGGACAAATCTCCTACGAGCAGTACTTC.

The chain combines TRBV4-2 with TRBJ2-5, with TRBD1 matching 10 bases. CDR1 is LGHNA and CDR2 is YNFKEQ in the germline V gene. J gave up 4 bases and V 2 bases, and 10 bases lay outside the gene matches. The CDR3 has 17 amino acids. The DNA of the CDR3 is TGTGCCAGCAGCCAAATGGAGGACAGGGGGTCGGGAGAGACCCAGTACTTC. It encodes CASSQMEDRGSGETQYF.